This entry is about one T cell receptor (beta chain). What antigen it recognizes has not been identified. There are no base qualities to consult, and no much larger clone falls within one base. This record comes from a study of cytomegalovirus exposure and HLA in healthy donors (dated by TCRdb to about 2017). About the investigation overall: According to an earlier analysis of around 600 of the donors, some 170 million T cells yielded over 90 million unique TCR beta sequences and 276 Gb of sequence data. The T cell repertoires of 700 or so subjects were profiled by immunosequencing and related to cytomegalovirus serostatus. To decide whether each TCR beta V gene segment behaved as functional or pseudogenic, an earlier analysis of nearly 600 of the donors relied on high-throughput TCR beta sequencing. Besides the first cohort of approximately 670 subjects, a separate validation cohort made up of 95 to 150 different subjects was used. The number of typed donors differed by locus: about 620-630 for A, B, C, DRB1 and DQB1; approximately 540 for DQA1; approximately 600 for DPA1; and about 470 for DPB1. Five DR-DQ haplotypes were treated as single units for association and clustering because of strong linkage in the cohort. To predict cytomegalovirus infection status, the study combined high-throughput TCR immunosequencing, statistical association of individual TCRs with disease status, and machine learning. The aim of the study was to test whether cataloging public T cell receptors could identify signatures of past pathogen exposure. Rather than drawing on any new phenotypic data, the later analysis identified candidate immune exposures from TCR beta sequences and the way those sequences occurred across donors. Of the roughly 390 genotyped donors, 81% fell in the genetic ancestry cluster associated with self-reported Caucasian donors. Alongside the repertoire data, information on donor age, sex, ethnicity and CMV serostatus was compiled. Across around 400 genotyped donors of the cohort, an average of about 240,000 unique TCR beta nucleotide sequences per donor were sequenced, and 15% to 20% of those sequences were non-productive. A later genetic analysis used genome-wide SNP genotypes for about three fifths of the 666 donors, treating that subset as a discovery cohort. Both class I and class II loci were covered by HLA typing, at four-digit resolution. About 300 gigabases of sequencing data and 70 million to 85 million unique TCR sequences were included in an early release covering roughly 600 HLA-typed donors. A later analysis re-analyzed previously published TCR beta repertoires from 650 to 800 donors and added high-resolution HLA genotyping to study TCR occurrence patterns. Every discovery cohort repertoire had been produced on one sequencing platform. What the study reported, not specific to this receptor: In a later analysis, most CMV-associated TCR beta chains were found to appear HLA-restricted, with HLA associations seemingly driven largely by CMV exposure. While some public TCRs were present in many individuals, most TCR sequences turned up only very rarely across donors. In an earlier analysis of 587 of the donors, most TCR beta V segments appeared in productive rearrangements about 90% or about 30% of the time, broadly matching IMGT annotations. CMV serostatus was the only immune exposure information available for the cohort. Linkage disequilibrium might explain the correlated functional status among segregating V segments, but an unknown experimental factor could not be ruled out. Only TCR beta chains were sequenced in this cohort, and the absence of alpha or paired-chain data limited detectable features. In both the original and validation cohorts, the classifier was reported to diagnose cytomegalovirus status with high specificity and sensitivity. A further reported finding was that TCR beta sequences accurately predicted the HLA-A and HLA-B alleles for most subjects in the first cohort. When HLA alleles, especially DR and DQ, strongly co-occurred, attributing TCR associations to individual alleles was difficult. An association between a missense DCLRE1C variant and V-gene and J-gene trimming of TCR beta chains was found in a later genetic analysis and replicated in an independent cohort. The 87-base-pair reads could not distinguish some IMGT-functional V segments, including TRBV6-2 and TRBV6-3, so those segments were excluded. Presence/absence analyses assumed roughly uniform sequencing depth across donors, an assumption that may not hold. According to the authors, the approach could potentially be generalized to other disease states and immunological phenotypes. A later analysis associated about 18,000 TCR beta sequences with specific HLA alleles at a false discovery rate of 0.05. HLA typing was unavailable for some donors at each locus, so association tests used only the typed subset. Some 15 rarely observed V segments, including chromosome 9 orphons, were excluded from the earlier analysis of about 500 of the donors because counts were too low. Three of the identified cytomegalovirus-associated TCR beta chains were confirmed in vitro to be specific for cytomegalovirus antigens. In a later analysis, the rate of TCR association differed among HLA loci, with DRB1 alleles having the most associated TCRs and HLA-C alleles having the fewest. A cluster of highly shared sequence variants was judged likely to represent a technical artifact of the sequencing pipeline. Several of the top co-occurrence clusters appeared to be linked to parvovirus B19, influenza, CMV and Epstein-Barr virus, according to a later analysis. In a later analysis, HLA-associated TCR beta chains showed more clonal expansion and lower generation probabilities than non-associated chains that were equally common. A total of fewer than 200 TCR beta chains were listed by the study as associated with cytomegalovirus. Compared with the 666-donor mean, donors in an Asian-associated ancestry cluster had fewer N-insertions in productive TCRs, according to a later genetic analysis.

Libraries came from the immunoSEQ multiplex PCR assay. A mixture of 60 forward primers for TCR Vbeta segments and 13 reverse primers for TCR Jbeta segments was used in the multiplex PCR. The CDR3 region of rearranged TCR beta genes was amplified from genomic DNA by a multiplex PCR assay. Amplified TCR beta libraries were sequenced as 87-base-pair reads on the Illumina HiSeq System. Processing in the source paper ran as follows. Across the 500 to 700 repertoires, a later analysis counted 80 million or so unique TCR beta chains, roughly 11 million of which were shared by at least two donors. Raw reads were error-corrected and collapsed into unique sequences with a nearest-neighbor algorithm that merged closely related sequences to remove PCR and sequencing errors. Alignment of CDR3 sequences to IMGT reference sequences was used to assign V, D and J gene segments. For a sequence to be retained, a match of at least six nucleotides was required to both a V gene segment and a J gene segment. Rearrangements were classified as productive when the CDR3 lacked stop codons and remained in frame with V and J, and all other rearrangements were classified as non-productive. CDR3 was defined according to IMGT convention as the region running from the second conserved V-encoded cysteine to the conserved J-encoded phenylalanine. The earlier analysis of some 600 of the donors excluded sequences that lacked an unambiguous match to a single V gene segment. In an earlier analysis of almost 600 of the donors, a V segment was called functional when productive rearrangements were above 56.7%, and segregating when the standard deviation between donors exceeded 5%. A statistical classification framework was developed to diagnose cytomegalovirus status using the catalog of TCR beta chain sequences. In a later analysis, V and J genes were assigned by comparing TCR nucleotide sequences against IMGT/GENE-DB human TR gene sequences. A later analysis assigned CDR3 sequences and most-parsimonious VDJ recombination scenarios with the TCRdist pipeline. In a later analysis, each TCR beta chain was defined by its CDR3 amino acid sequence together with its V-gene family, and reads without a unique V-gene family were excluded. In a later analysis, nearly 600 highly shared, low-generation-probability nucleotide sequences were removed to address suspected cross-contamination and a sequencing artifact. For each public chain, a later analysis derived a clonal expansion index from normalized ranks of inferred template counts within each repertoire. Generation probabilities in a later analysis came from a VDJ recombination model fitted to out-of-frame rearrangements, and those results were checked against IGoR. In a later analysis, TCR-TCR, TCR-HLA and TCR-CMV co-occurrence was scored with hypergeometric tests, and a repertoire-size bias correction was applied to TCR pairs. To estimate false discovery rates, a later analysis permuted the HLA or CMV assignments 20 times. A later analysis grouped co-occurring TCRs with DBSCAN, adding TCRdist sequence similarity when clustering within HLA-allele-positive subsets. Co-occurrence clustering excluded repertoires with fewer than 30,000 or more than 120,000 public chains, plus five with anomalous nucleotide sharing. TCRdb holds this immuneACCESS table with in-frame rearrangements only. Some clones are missing; in checked studies, unresolved V genes explain under half, and the rest has no known cause. V, J and clone size are taken as reported in that table, and D and trimming were inferred from the DNA itself. The sample records around 140,000 clones, nearly 80% of which are singletons. In total, the top ten clones hold roughly 1.1% of the sample.

The cohort was made up of 666 healthy bone marrow donors. At the time of sampling, all cohort members were nominally healthy, though unrecorded immune exposures were likely present. The donor tested CMV seronegative and was one of the 352 seronegative cohort members. Each donor provided a peripheral blood sample, and peripheral blood mononuclear cells were used for TCR beta sequencing. The Qiagen DNeasy Blood Extraction Kit was used to extract genomic DNA from the blood cell samples. V and J lose 6 bases and 5 bases, and a span of 20 bases separates them. The CDR3, from cysteine to phenylalanine, totals 16 residues. Only the CDR3 region is kept as DNA, spanning 48 bases read in frame from base 1. The CDR1 and CDR2 encoded by the germline V gene (reference sequence) are MNHEY and SMNVEV.

This chain joins TRBV27 to TRBJ1-5, and TRBD1 may be the D gene, going by 5 matching bases. The TCR was taken from a male donor in good health and CMV-seronegative. The sample comprised PBMCs. The DNA reads TGTGCCAGCAGCTCAGTTTGGAAGGGGCAGGATCAGCCCCAGCATTTT. Translated, this is CASSSVWKGQDQPQHF.